What follows describes a single T cell receptor beta chain. Germline V gene lookup returns CDR1 LGHNA and CDR2 YNFKEQ. V lost 0 bases to trimming and J lost 6 bases; unmatched junction nucleotides: 5. The CDR3 covers 15 residues. The data were taken from a study of blood T cell repertoires in COVID-19. Study at large: Collection of acute and convalescent COVID-19 samples took place in the United States, Italy and Spain.

Libraries were prepared by immunoSEQ multiplex PCR; TCRdb keeps only in-frame clonotypes and omits some of them. This repertoire shows more than 200,000 clones, roughly nine tenths found once; its top ten account for approximately 1.7%. Sequencing used peripheral blood. The chain links TRBV4-2 to TRBJ1-5, with 7 bases aligning to TRBD1. The source of this sequence is a man aged 70 or older with acute or convalescent COVID-19. CDR3 in amino acids: CASSQDGAGGQPQHF. CDR3 DNA sequence: TGTGCCAGCAGCCAAGATGGGGCAGGGGGTCAGCCCCAGCATTTT.